This section outlines one T cell receptor (beta chain) sequence together with its context. The antigen remains unidentified. CDR1 is SGHAT and CDR2 is FQNNGV in the germline V gene. Germline trimming cut 4 bases from V and 5 bases from J; bases unmatched to any gene: 21. The CDR3 has 19 residues. This record belongs to a study of shared clonotypes between healthy human individuals. Study observations and caveats: Generation probabilities were higher for clonotypes shared across all four sorted-subset donors than for unshared ones.

TCRdb's copy holds only in-frame clones and misses some; the assay was immunoSEQ multiplex PCR. The sample has roughly 1,000,000 clones, approximately 80% seen once. All of the donors resided in Nashville, Tennessee, and each was a Caucasian adult. CD4+ cell separation produced CD45RA+ naive and CD45RA-negative memory subsets. The rearrangement links TRBV11-2 to TRBJ2-7, with 9 bases matching TRBD2. The sequenced sample consisted of memory CD4+ T cells from PBMCs. Subset meaning: CD45RA-negative fraction. The source is a man aged 18 to 29 in good health. Some clones in this sample may be carry-over from other donors' samples. The CDR3 reads CASSSLRLLPSGNPHEQYF. In nucleotides, the CDR3 is TGTGCCAGCAGCTCATTAAGACTCCTCCCTAGCGGGAATCCCCACGAGCAGTACTTC.